This TCR beta chain was captured by sequencing in a study of PD-1 blockade in classical Hodgkin lymphoma. The repertoire was sequenced with immunoSEQ multiplex PCR; TCRdb's copy has only in-frame clones and lacks some. The sample includes 20,000 to 30,000 clones, around three quarters seen only once; the top ten take about 8.6%. Every patient was affected by relapse after autologous stem cell transplantation, while exposure to brentuximab vedotin was not uniform. The CDR3 is 13 amino acids. The V gene lost 2 bases and the J gene lost 1 base, with 6 bases spanning the gap. Germline V CDR1 and CDR2: LGHNA, YSLEER. This clone was found once.

The source is a human donor with classical Hodgkin lymphoma. V is TRBV4-3 and J is TRBJ2-7; D is unclear. The sample was peripheral blood mononuclear cells (PBMCs), taken before the second cycle of nivolumab. This CDR3 is CASSQSRSYEQYF. In DNA, the CDR3 is TGCGCCAGCAGCCAATCCAGGTCCTACGAGCAGTACTTC.